A single sample is the source of the 25 T cell receptor beta chains below, sequenced in a study of human T cells and chemical hapten exposure. From the RACE reads, TCRdb called clonotypes with MiXCR, one entry per CDR3 protein. The data hold 38,000 or so distinct CDR3 sequences, with approximately 9.5% observed a single time. The time point is: patch test 3, about 24 weeks after DPC sensitization. As for treatment: therapeutic diphenylcyclopropenone sensitization with weekly scalp DPC. The study extracted total RNA from unfractionated whole blood. The starting material was whole blood, obtained in connection with sensitization to the hapten diphenylcyclopropenone (DPC). The receptors derive from a man between 50 and 59 years old with alopecia areata. Some clones in this sample may be carry-over from other donors' samples.

This clonotype has a count of ten or more. The chain joins TRBV6-1 to TRBJ2-3; 7 positions match TRBD1. Germline V lookup: CDR1 MNHNS, CDR2 SASEGT. With 2 bases clipped from V and 1 base from J, the junction kept 6 bases outside the gene matches. This CDR3 has 16 residues. The CDR3 loop is CASSEPGGAGTDTQYF. The CDR3 DNA reads as TGTGCCAGCAGTGAACCAGGGGGAGCGGGCACAGATACGCAGTATTTT.

The rearrangement links TRBV29-1 to TRBJ1-5; D not certain. Germline V gene lookup returns CDR1 SQVTM and CDR2 ANQGSEA. V was shortened by 6 bases and J by 5 bases, with 14 bases between the two germline ends. This CDR3 is 13 amino acids long. In nucleotides, the CDR3 is TGCAGCGTCTCCTACAATGTGGATCAGCCCCAGCATTTT. It is translated as CSVSYNVDQPQHF.

This clonotype has ten or more counts. V and J are TRBV5-1 and TRBJ2-7; 7 bases line up with TRBD1. Germline CDR1 reads SGHRS; CDR2 reads YFSETQ. The CDR3 runs to 14 residues. V was pared by 0 bases and J by 7 bases, with 7 bases of the junction left unmatched. The CDR3 DNA reads TGCGCCAGCAGCTTGGCAAGACAGGGAATGGAGCAGTACTTC. It translates to CASSLARQGMEQYF.

DNA of the CDR3: TGTGCCAGCAGGGTTTTCGCCGGGGAGCTGTTTTTT. Its protein product is CASRVFAGELFF. V is TRBV6-6 and J is TRBJ2-2, with D unresolved. CDR1 and CDR2 (germline): MNHNY, SVGAGI (reference sequence). This CDR3 is built from 12 residues. Trimming took 6 bases from V and 6 from J, leaving 8 bases between them.

The chain combines TRBV7-9 with TRBJ1-5; D is unresolved. This CDR3 has 12 amino acids. Per germline, CDR1 SEHNR and CDR2 FQNEAQ (reference sequence). The germline V and J ends were trimmed by 6 bases and 1 base, with 4 bases remaining between them. The CDR3 sequence is CASSESNQPQHF. CDR3 sequence (DNA): TGTGCCAGCAGTGAAAGCAATCAGCCCCAGCATTTT. The variable domain in full, completed from reference TRBV7-9 and TRBJ1-5, reads DTGVSQNPRHKITKRGQNVTFRCDPISEHNRLYWYRQTLGQGPEFLTYFQNEAQLEKSRLLSDRFSAERPKGSFSTLEIQRTEQGDSAMYLCASSESNQPQHFGDGTRLSIL.

The rearrangement joins TRBV11-1 to TRBJ1-4; D may be TRBD1 (5 bases). The CDR3 sequence is 13 residues long. The ends were cut back, 3 bases at V and 14 bases at J, with 16 bases in the middle. Germline loops: CDR1 SGHAT, CDR2 FQDESV (reference sequence). CDR3 protein: CASSLGPGNSLFF. DNA for the CDR3: TGTGCCAGCAGCTTGGGACCGGGAAACTCGCTGTTTTTT.

This clonotype showed up many times. The gene calls are TRBV18 and TRBJ2-1; TRBD1 might be the D (6 bases). The CDR3 extends over 15 amino acids. V dropped 6 bases and J dropped 6 bases, with 18 bases sitting between them. The germline gives CDR1 KGHSH, CDR2 LQKENI. The chain's CDR3 is CASSVDSPPVNEQFF. In DNA, the CDR3 is TGTGCCAGCTCGGTGGACAGTCCTCCGGTCAATGAGCAGTTCTTC.

This clonotype was counted ten times or more. J is TRBJ2-4 and V is TRBV29-1, with 7 bases aligning to TRBD2. This CDR3 comprises 16 residues. Unmatched junction bases numbered 11, after V lost 6 bases and J lost 0 bases. CDR1 and CDR2 from the germline V gene are SQVTM and ANQGSEA. CDR3 DNA: TGCAGCGTCCCGACCCGACTAGCAGTAGCCAAAAACATTCAGTACTTC. It codes for CSVPTRLAVAKNIQYF. The whole variable domain, remainder taken from reference TRBV29-1 and TRBJ2-4, is SAVISQKPSRDICQRGTSLTIQCQVDSQVTMMFWYRQQPGQSLTLIATANQGSEATYESGFVIDKFPISRPNLTFSTLTVSNMSPEDSSIYLCSVPTRLAVAKNIQYFGAGTRLSVL.

This clonotype was observed many times. This rearrangement joins TRBV7-2 to TRBJ2-7; D gene unclear. This CDR3 has 11 amino acids. The germline CDR1 and CDR2 sequences are SGHTA and FQGNSA. The ends were cut back, 5 bases at V and 2 bases at J, with 4 bases in the middle. The CDR3 nucleotides read TGTGCCAGCAGCCCAGCCTACGAGCAGTACTTC. Translated, it gives CASSPAYEQYF.

The chain uses TRBV4-3 and TRBJ2-2; no clear D. Trimming shortened V by 0 bases and J by 6 bases, and 8 bases separated the two germline ends. Germline values: CDR1 LGHNA, CDR2 YSLEER. The CDR3 loop spans 14 amino acids. The CDR3, as DNA: TGCGCCAGCAGCCAAGATCGGATCGCCGGGGAGCTGTTTTTT. This encodes CASSQDRIAGELFF.

This clonotype was observed a handful of times. The chain carries TRBV9 and TRBJ2-5; TRBD2 agrees at 10 bases. The CDR3 is 14 residues long. Germline V gene lookup returns CDR1 SGDLS and CDR2 YYNGEE. J was trimmed by 4 bases and V by 4 bases; bases with no gene match: 4. CDR3 sequence: CASSLTSGRETQYF. The CDR3 coding sequence is TGTGCCAGCAGCCTGACTAGCGGGCGAGAGACCCAGTACTTC.

J is TRBJ1-3 and V is TRBV7-2; D unclear. Per germline, CDR1 SGHTA and CDR2 FQGNSA. The CDR3 has 12 amino acids. V lost 0 bases and J lost 12, with 9 bases in between. CDR3 loop: CASSLAGKGIYF. The CDR3, as DNA: TGTGCCAGCAGCTTAGCTGGTAAAGGCATATATTTT.

This clonotype was observed a few times. V and J are TRBV15 and TRBJ2-1; perhaps TRBD1 as D (6 bases). The CDR3 spans 14 residues. V lost 3 bases, J lost 4 bases, and 10 bases lay in between. Germline assignment: CDR1 LNHNV and CDR2 YYDKDF (reference sequence). The DNA for the CDR3 is TGTGCCACCAGCAGGGGCAGGGGATACAATGAGCAGTTCTTC. Protein: CATSRGRGYNEQFF.

This clonotype was counted only a few times. V gene TRBV27 combines with J gene TRBJ2-1; TRBD2 matches 12 bases. The V segment lost 3 bases and the J segment 5 bases; nucleotides outside the gene matches: 2. The CDR3 extends over 15 amino acids. Germline V gives CDR1 MNHEY, CDR2 SMNVEV (reference sequence). CDR3 protein: CASSFGTSGHNEQFF. As DNA, the CDR3 is TGTGCCAGCAGTTTTGGGACTAGCGGGCACAATGAGCAGTTCTTC.

This clonotype has a count of ten or more. The chain links TRBV10-3 to TRBJ2-3; D perhaps matches TRBD2 (5 bases). This CDR3 is 15 amino acids long. Trimming left V 3 bases short and J 2 bases short, with 12 bases between. Germline V gene data show CDR1 as ENHRY and CDR2 as SYGVKD. The chain's CDR3 is CAISDLAESTDTQYF. As DNA, the CDR3 is TGTGCCATCAGTGATCTAGCCGAATCCACAGATACGCAGTATTTT.

Ten or more counts support this clonotype. The V and J genes are TRBV4-2 and TRBJ2-7; 7 nucleotides align to TRBD2. V gave up 0 bases and J gave up 1 base; unmatched junction bases: 6. The germline CDR1 and CDR2 sequences are LGHNA and YNFKEQ. The CDR3 spans 16 residues. The CDR3 sequence is CASSQDRAGVSYEQYF. The CDR3 bases are TGTGCCAGCAGCCAAGATCGGGCGGGAGTATCCTACGAGCAGTACTTC.

This clonotype was counted at least ten times. The chain couples TRBV28 to TRBJ1-2; D uncertain. The CDR3 is 11 residues long. CDR1 is MDHEN, CDR2 SYDVKM, per germline. Trimming took off 8 bases at V and 5 bases at J, with 9 bases between the two ends. DNA for the CDR3: TGTGCCAGCGGCAGCCTTTATGGCTACACCTTC. This translates into CASGSLYGYTF.

This clonotype was seen repeatedly, ten times or more. The chain combines TRBV6-2 or TRBV6-3 with TRBJ2-2; TRBD2 is a possible D gene (5 bases). CDR3 size: 15 residues. Germline loops: CDR1 MNHEY, CDR2 SVGEGT. The V end lost 6 bases, the J end lost 7 bases, and 18 bases lay between the germline ends. Written as DNA, the CDR3 is TGTGCCAGCAGGCGCGACTATTCGGGCGTCGGGGAGCTGTTTTTT. Protein product: CASRRDYSGVGELFF.

This clonotype has only a few counts. The chain is built from TRBV29-1 and TRBJ2-7; D ambiguous. V lost 0 bases and J lost 7, with 4 bases in between. Germline V gene data show CDR1 as SQVTM and CDR2 as ANQGSEA. The CDR3 runs to 10 residues. The CDR3: CSVEEGEQYF. CDR3 DNA: TGCAGCGTTGAAGAGGGGGAGCAGTACTTC.

This clonotype has a handful of counts. The chain links TRBV6-1 to TRBJ1-3; D unclear. The CDR3 sequence is 14 residues long. CDR1 and CDR2 (germline): MNHNS, SASEGT. Trimming cost V 6 bases and J 0 bases, with 9 bases left between them. The DNA for the CDR3 is TGTGCCAGCAGGGAGGGCGGCTCTGGAAACACCATATATTTT. Its translation is CASREGGSGNTIYF.

The gene calls are TRBV18 and TRBJ1-3; D not certain. The CDR3 extends over 15 amino acids. V lost 0 bases and J 0 bases, leaving 6 bases between the germline ends. CDR1 KGHSH and CDR2 LQKENI come from the germline V gene. CDR3 loop: CASSPPRDSGNTIYF. As DNA, the CDR3 is TGTGCCAGCTCACCACCTAGGGACTCTGGAAACACCATATATTTT.

This clonotype appeared many times. This sequence joins TRBV12-3 or TRBV12-4 and TRBJ2-3; D ambiguous. CDR3 length: 13 amino acids. V lost 6 bases and J lost 3, with 10 bases in between. The CDR3 loop is CASSLRATDTQYF. In DNA, the CDR3 is TGTGCCAGCAGCCTAAGGGCTACAGATACGCAGTATTTT.

This chain links TRBV7-9 with TRBJ2-7, with 11 positions matching TRBD2. J gave up 3 bases and V 3 bases, and 1 base lay outside the gene matches. The CDR3 covers 14 residues. Germline-derived CDR1 and CDR2 are SEHNR and FQNEAQ (reference sequence). Written as DNA, the CDR3 is TGTGCCAGCAGCTTGGGACTAGCGGTCTACGAGCAGTACTTC. Encoded protein: CASSLGLAVYEQYF.

This clonotype was seen many times. The chain links TRBV28 to TRBJ1-2; D is perhaps TRBD1 (5 bases). CDR1 is MDHEN, CDR2 SYDVKM, per germline. With 2 bases removed from V and 11 bases from J, the gap between germline ends came to 12 bases. The CDR3 has 12 amino acids. CDR3 in DNA: TGTGCCAGCAGTTTAAGGGACGGGATTTACACCTTC. This gives the protein CASSLRDGIYTF.

This clonotype occurred many times. V and J are TRBV4-1 and TRBJ1-6; D not certain. V was shortened by 0 bases and J by 9 bases, with 18 bases between the two germline ends. This CDR3 has 17 residues. Per germline, CDR1 MGHRA and CDR2 YSYEKL. Here the CDR3 DNA reads TGCGCCAGCAGCCAAGACGTCCGGTCAGCTAACAGTTCACCCCTCCACTTT. Protein sequence: CASSQDVRSANSSPLHF.